This T cell receptor beta chain was captured by sequencing in a study of blood T cells in healthy people across ages (dated by TCRdb to 2014 to 2015). Looking at the study overall: In model experiments, template switching captured roughly one uniquely barcoded TCR beta cDNA molecule for every two T cells. Age-related changes in TCR beta repertoire diversity were measured in the study by deep sequencing normalized with unique cDNA molecular identifiers. The donors were divided into four age groups: young (average 16 years), middle-aged (about 39), aged (around 67) and long-lived (about 84). Two additional independent replicas of 1 million unique cDNA reads from the same blood draw were analyzed for two donors (one aged 18 to 30 and one aged 80 or older). Study-wide findings and limitations: Estimates of total diversity based on one million sequenced T cells were regarded as lower bounds and as underestimates. Observed TCR beta diversity per million T cells fell roughly linearly with age, and a significant reduction was already apparent by age about 38. Bulk unsorted PBMC profiling prevented conclusive comparison of naive and antigen-experienced compartments. A strong correlation was found between observed TCR beta diversity and the percentage of naive T cells measured by flow cytometry. The long-lived group showed more naive CD4+ T cells, fewer expanded clones and increased TCR diversity than the aged group, suggesting age selection. Because the CMV infection status of the donors was unknown, age-related changes in expanded clonotypes may potentially have been confounded.

The CDR3 contains 13 residues, cysteine and phenylalanine counted. Here the CDR3 DNA is all that survives: 39 bases in frame from base 1. Deletion took 3 bases off V and 3 bases off J, with a span of 8 bases between the germline ends. The germline V gene supplies CDR1 MGHDK and CDR2 SYGVNS. This clonotype was found once. What antigen it recognizes has not been identified. No per-base quality is available; no much larger clone lies one base away. Libraries were made using 5' RACE. This sample was sequenced with an Illumina HiSeq 2500. A second PCR of roughly 6 to 11 cycles was run with a J-beta primer mix and a sample-barcoded 5' primer. A unique molecular identifier was introduced onto each TCR beta cDNA molecule by a template-switch 5' adaptor carrying 12 random nucleotides. Each sample yielded at least 2.5 million CDR3-containing paired-end reads. First-strand cDNA was synthesized from all RNA with the Mint cDNA synthesis kit, primed by a TRBC-specific oligonucleotide. Following uracil-DNA glycosylase treatment, all cDNA underwent a first 18-cycle PCR with the universal primers M1SS and BC2_uni_R. The authors processed their data as follows. For normalization, 1 million high-quality reads were randomly selected from each sample, with every read carrying a distinct molecular identifier. Instead of being binned into consensus sequences, reads that shared molecular identifiers were thrown out. MiTCR, run with a Q25 quality threshold and the strictest error-elimination algorithm, handled CDR3 identification, clonotype clustering and error correction. A nonparametric unseen species model using Euler transformation provided a lower-bound estimate of total TCR beta diversity. TCRdb took the public reads, trimmed them with fastp at Q25, ran MiXCR for clone calling and kept in-frame beta chains. CDR3 protein sequences are deduplicated, and each keeps its most common genes and DNA. None of the V and J calls come from the authors' own analysis; TCRdb made them. This sample gives some 1,000,000 distinct CDR3 sequences in total; approximately 25% of them show up just once. The ten most abundant clones make up 0.75% of the sample.

Donors were 40 or so systemically healthy Caucasian individuals from Russia aged about 6 to 100 years. Each donor gave 9.5 to 10 milliliters of peripheral blood, drawn into EDTA-treated Vacutainer tubes. Ficoll-Paque density-gradient centrifugation was used to isolate PBMCs, with at least 7 million per sample. Trizol reagent was used to extract total RNA from PBMCs, with at least 6 micrograms per sample. For every donor, flow cytometry on a PBMC aliquot measured the percentage of naive CD45RAhigh/CD27high T cells. The same sample was also used in a study of T cells of mothers and their children. Taken from the second paper: Donors were nine systemically healthy Caucasian individuals: three mothers and their six children. cDNA synthesis used all of the extracted RNA, with roughly 1.6 ug of RNA in each 15 ul reaction. Sample barcodes and 2-4 random nucleotides were added via the M1S primer in the second PCR. Over 9 million TCR beta CDR3 reads came from each mother, compared with millions of reads from each child. TCR recombination output is similarly shaped by thymic selection in related and unrelated pairs, with a minor effect exerted by inherited differences. Related mother-child pairs always showed normalized repertoire overlap that was slightly higher than in unrelated mother-child pairs, though the difference was never significant. Persistent microchimeric T cell clones were not detected, at a sensitivity of about 90 clones per million clonotypes. The study used deep NGS to compare TCR beta repertoires of mothers and children, seeking features distinguishing related mother-child pairs from unrelated individuals. Mothers averaged about 37 +/- 4 years of age and children averaged roughly 12 +/- 4 years. Libraries were sequenced on Illumina HiSeq 2000 with 100+100 nt paired-end reads after adapter ligation with NEBNext reagents. Mother and child libraries were prepared a month apart and sequenced in separate runs to prevent cross-contamination. Between roughly 500,000 and 2,100,000 distinct TCR beta clonotypes were identified per donor. Naive TCR beta clonotypes were estimated from low-frequency clonotypes matched to each donor's FACS-determined naive share, without sorting.

The receptor was isolated from a girl between 2 and 10 years old in good health. The sequence joins TRBV25-1 to TRBJ1-2; TRBD1 might be the D gene, on 5 matching bases. Sequencing was carried out using blood. CDR3 sequence: CASSDLGDYGYTF. The DNA sequence reads TGTGCCAGCAGTGATCTGGGGGACTATGGCTACACCTTC.